A selection of T cell receptor beta chains follows, all from one sample in a study of graft-versus-host responses after intestinal transplantation. Profiling relied on immunoSEQ multiplex PCR, and the TCRdb table lists in-frame clones only, not all of them. The sample records about 5,000 clones, about 85% being singletons. This specimen consisted of ileum tissue, obtained 156 days after intestinal transplant. The receptors were gathered from a human patient who received an intestinal transplant, so some T cells may come from the graft donor. CDR3s include the opening cysteine and the closing phenylalanine or tryptophan. Size tells how often a clone was seen (once, few, many) or the class of an expanded clone, and some rows leave it out.

v_call clone_size cdr3_aa
TRBV28 - CASSRYRRRINEQYF
TRBV19 - CASSIIPRTGGNEQFF
TRBV6-5 - CASSYGTTNEKLFF
TRBV5-4 once CASSSRGGISTDTQYF
TRBV5-1 once CASSPRQAPYEQYF
TRBV5-1 - CASSSSGGETQYF
TRBV15 - CATSRDRGQETQYF
TRBV18 - CASSSPFAWEQFF
TRBV6-1 - CASSESGGGNQPQHF
TRBV6-4 few CASSVSAAASLYGYTF
TRBV2 - CASSYRTGATGELFF
TRBV5-1 - CASSIRQGRTYNTEAFF
TRBV18 - CASSPAAQGQPQHF
TRBV6-6 - CASSLPGTPYEQYF
TRBV6-6 - CASSYTGGPGNEQFF
TRBV2 - CASSKGLAGEEQYF
TRBV7-9 - CASSFTGGNTEAFF
TRBV19 - CASSITGTGPYEQYF
TRBV6-4 - CASSEGGSTDTQYF
TRBV5-1 once CASSPRGQGGTEAFF
TRBV10-3 - CAIHGGADEKLFF
TRBV4-1 - CASSQVRRGVGNTIYF
TRBV25-1 - CASSGGTVNQPQHF
TRBV30 - CAWAGTGVTGELFF
TRBV5-6 - CASSWGTWAGELFF
TRBV9 - CASSPNIGANVLTF
TRBV12-1 - CASSLEDRANQPQHF
TRBV28 - CASSLSSANQPQHF
TRBV9 - CASSVRGGGYEQYF
TRBV4-1 once CASSLVGAADTQYF
TRBV19 - CASSTTGTGGRQPQHF
TRBV18 - CASSPIEGNRYEQYF
TRBV6-5 - CASSYEATRNTGELFF
TRBV7-2 - CASKAGGASYNEQFF
TRBV2 - CASRWGWAGEQYF
TRBV4-2 - CASSLAYRGNTEAFF
TRBV30 - CAWSVGQGNQPQHF
TRBV14 - CASSQGDRGNTIYF
TRBV6-6 once CASSYDLTDYLGYTF
TRBV7-9 - CASSSRDRVSGNTIYF
TRBV20-1 - CSAARGRAFF
TRBV5-6 - CASSPDGNTDTQYF
TRBV5-1 - CASSLGQQNSPLHF
TRBV19 once CAISDRWNTGELFF
TRBV30 - CAWSARTGRADTQYF
TRBV10-2 - CASMRESIGYTF
TRBV18 - CASSPYGGRTYNEQFF
TRBV11-2 - CASSASGLEQYF
TRBV15 - CATSREGKGAGQPQHF